The rows below give T cell receptor beta chains drawn from one sample of a study of T cells in Graves' hyperthyroidism and ophthalmopathy. TCRdb used MiXCR to reprocess the multiplex PCR reads, holding one entry per CDR3 protein. This sample yields under 350,000 distinct CDR3 sequences, of which 20% to 25% are seen a single time; under 55% belongs to the top ten. The source material was blood. These TCRs come from a woman between 45 and 60 years old with Graves' hyperthyroidism. Both conserved end residues are part of each CDR3. Fields, in order: J gene, D gene, clone size, V gene, CDR3 protein, CDR3 DNA. D genes are given only for firm matches. Size tells how often a clone was seen (once, few, many) or the class of an expanded clone, and some rows leave it out.

J gene: TRBJ2-5; D gene: TRBD2; clone size: few; V gene: TRBV27; CDR3 protein: CASSILAGREETQYF; CDR3 DNA: TGTGCCAGCAGTATCTTAGCGGGGCGGGAAGAGACCCAGTACTTC
J gene: TRBJ2-3; D gene: -; clone size: -; V gene: TRBV27; CDR3 protein: CASSQRRTDTQYF; CDR3 DNA: TGTGCCAGCAGTCAACGTCGCACAGATACGCAGTATTTT
J gene: TRBJ2-7; D gene: TRBD2; clone size: -; V gene: TRBV7-6; CDR3 protein: CASSRHSSGGSYEQYF; CDR3 DNA: TGTGCCAGCAGCCGCCATTCTAGCGGGGGCTCCTACGAGCAGTACTTC
J gene: TRBJ2-1; D gene: -; clone size: -; V gene: TRBV12-3/TRBV12-4; CDR3 protein: CASSFNLGRGSYNEQFF; CDR3 DNA: TGTGCCAGCAGTTTCAATCTTGGGCGGGGTAGCTACAATGAGCAGTTCTTC
J gene: TRBJ2-7; D gene: TRBD2; clone size: many; V gene: TRBV5-5; CDR3 protein: CASSFLAGDFNYEQYF; CDR3 DNA: TGTGCCAGCAGCTTTTTAGCGGGGGACTTTAACTACGAGCAGTACTTC
J gene: TRBJ2-1; D gene: -; clone size: -; V gene: TRBV6-1; CDR3 protein: CASSDPDFYSYNEQFF; CDR3 DNA: TGTGCCAGCAGTGACCCAGACTTCTACTCCTACAATGAGCAGTTCTTC
J gene: TRBJ2-1; D gene: TRBD2; clone size: -; V gene: TRBV6-9; CDR3 protein: CASRYQREPYNEQFF; CDR3 DNA: TGTGCCAGCCGTTATCAGCGGGAGCCATACAATGAGCAGTTCTTC
J gene: TRBJ1-3; D gene: TRBD1; clone size: many; V gene: TRBV28; CDR3 protein: CASSTTGGNGNTIYF; CDR3 DNA: TGTGCCAGCAGTACGACAGGGGGGAATGGAAACACCATATATTTT
J gene: TRBJ2-1; D gene: TRBD2; clone size: many; V gene: TRBV5-1; CDR3 protein: CASSFSGMGGEQFF; CDR3 DNA: TGCGCCAGCAGCTTTAGCGGGATGGGGGGTGAGCAGTTCTTC
J gene: TRBJ2-1; D gene: -; clone size: few; V gene: TRBV5-4; CDR3 protein: CASSFELYNEQFF; CDR3 DNA: TGTGCCAGCAGCTTCGAACTTTACAATGAGCAGTTCTTC
J gene: TRBJ2-5; D gene: TRBD2; clone size: -; V gene: TRBV4-1; CDR3 protein: CASSQDGGGLETQYF; CDR3 DNA: TGCGCCAGCAGCCAAGACGGGGGGGGCCTAGAGACCCAGTACTTC
J gene: TRBJ2-1; D gene: TRBD2; clone size: many; V gene: TRBV12-3/TRBV12-4; CDR3 protein: CASSQGLAGGGHEQFF; CDR3 DNA: TGTGCCAGCAGTCAGGGACTAGCGGGAGGGGGGCATGAGCAGTTCTTC
J gene: TRBJ1-2; D gene: TRBD1; clone size: -; V gene: TRBV28; CDR3 protein: CAGSEGQGDYGYTF; CDR3 DNA: TGTGCCGGCAGCGAGGGACAGGGGGACTATGGCTACACCTTC
J gene: TRBJ1-6; D gene: -; clone size: many; V gene: TRBV18; CDR3 protein: CASSNRRSTNSPLHF; CDR3 DNA: TGTGCCAGCTCAAACAGGAGATCCACTAATTCACCCCTCCACTTT
J gene: TRBJ1-5; D gene: -; clone size: many; V gene: TRBV20-1; CDR3 protein: CSAPDMASNQPQHF; CDR3 DNA: TGCAGTGCTCCCGACATGGCTAGCAATCAGCCCCAGCATTTT
J gene: TRBJ2-2; D gene: TRBD2; clone size: many; V gene: TRBV9; CDR3 protein: CASSVVAGGNTGELFF; CDR3 DNA: TGTGCCAGCAGCGTAGTAGCGGGGGGCAACACCGGGGAGCTGTTTTTT
J gene: TRBJ2-1; D gene: TRBD2; clone size: -; V gene: TRBV19; CDR3 protein: CASSKIAGVYNEQFF; CDR3 DNA: TGTGCCAGTAGTAAAATAGCGGGAGTGTACAATGAGCAGTTCTTC
J gene: TRBJ1-3; D gene: -; clone size: -; V gene: TRBV12-3/TRBV12-4; CDR3 protein: CASTDTFSGNTIYF; CDR3 DNA: TGTGCCAGCACCGACACCTTCTCTGGAAACACCATATATTTT
J gene: TRBJ2-3; D gene: TRBD2; clone size: -; V gene: TRBV10-3; CDR3 protein: CAISDTERGATDTQYF; CDR3 DNA: TGTGCCATCAGTGACACCGAGCGGGGGGCGACAGATACGCAGTATTTT
J gene: TRBJ2-2; D gene: TRBD2; clone size: few; V gene: TRBV20-1; CDR3 protein: CSARVNSGVSGELFF; CDR3 DNA: TGCAGTGCTAGAGTAAATAGCGGGGTCTCCGGGGAGCTGTTTTTT
J gene: TRBJ2-7; D gene: -; clone size: many; V gene: TRBV12-3/TRBV12-4; CDR3 protein: CASSFTNSATYEQYF; CDR3 DNA: TGTGCCAGCAGTTTTACGAACTCGGCAACCTACGAGCAGTACTTC
J gene: TRBJ1-5; D gene: -; clone size: -; V gene: TRBV20-1; CDR3 protein: CSARGGGRNQPQHF; CDR3 DNA: TGCAGTGCTAGAGGGGGGGGAAGAAATCAGCCCCAGCATTTT
J gene: TRBJ1-1; D gene: TRBD1; clone size: many; V gene: TRBV6-1; CDR3 protein: CAHKNDRGFSTEAFF; CDR3 DNA: TGTGCCCACAAGAATGACAGGGGCTTTAGCACTGAAGCTTTCTTT
J gene: TRBJ2-3; D gene: -; clone size: few; V gene: TRBV6-1; CDR3 protein: CASITSRTSGSSTDTQYF; CDR3 DNA: TGTGCCAGCATTACATCTCGGACTTCCGGATCTAGCACAGATACGCAGTATTTT
J gene: TRBJ1-2; D gene: TRBD1; clone size: -; V gene: TRBV2; CDR3 protein: CASSQGQGRANYGYTF; CDR3 DNA: TGTGCCAGCAGCCAGGGACAGGGACGAGCTAACTATGGCTACACCTTC
J gene: TRBJ1-2; D gene: -; clone size: few; V gene: TRBV11-2; CDR3 protein: CASSPSTSNYGYTF; CDR3 DNA: TGTGCCAGCAGCCCCTCGACAAGCAACTATGGCTACACCTTC
J gene: TRBJ2-3; D gene: -; clone size: -; V gene: TRBV27; CDR3 protein: CASSFRKLATDTQYF; CDR3 DNA: TGTGCCAGCAGTTTTAGGAAGCTAGCGACAGATACGCAGTATTTT
J gene: TRBJ2-2; D gene: -; clone size: -; V gene: TRBV10-1; CDR3 protein: CASSVAGSELFF; CDR3 DNA: TGCGCCAGCAGTGTGGCCGGGAGTGAGCTGTTTTTT
J gene: TRBJ1-2; D gene: -; clone size: few; V gene: TRBV10-3; CDR3 protein: CAIRTRGNYGYTF; CDR3 DNA: TGTGCCATCAGAACCAGGGGTAACTATGGCTACACCTTC
J gene: TRBJ1-1; D gene: TRBD1; clone size: -; V gene: TRBV30; CDR3 protein: CAWSRPGGRETFF; CDR3 DNA: TGTGCCTGGAGTAGACCAGGGGGCCGGGAAACTTTCTTT
J gene: TRBJ2-1; D gene: -; clone size: few; V gene: TRBV5-1; CDR3 protein: CASSQGDFASYNEQFF; CDR3 DNA: TGCGCCAGCAGCCAAGGGGACTTCGCCTCCTACAATGAGCAGTTCTTC
J gene: TRBJ2-7; D gene: -; clone size: -; V gene: TRBV2; CDR3 protein: CASSETDSPDYEQYF; CDR3 DNA: TGTGCCAGCAGTGAAACTGACAGCCCGGACTACGAGCAGTACTTC
J gene: TRBJ1-4; D gene: TRBD1; clone size: -; V gene: TRBV2; CDR3 protein: CASSSPVGTGDEKLFF; CDR3 DNA: TGTGCCAGCAGTTCCCCCGTTGGGACAGGTGATGAAAAACTGTTTTTT
J gene: TRBJ1-1; D gene: -; clone size: -; V gene: TRBV3-1; CDR3 protein: CASSQQGFEAFF; CDR3 DNA: TGTGCCAGCAGCCAACAGGGCTTTGAAGCTTTCTTT
J gene: TRBJ2-4; D gene: TRBD1; clone size: -; V gene: TRBV28; CDR3 protein: CASSFGTGSRGNIQYF; CDR3 DNA: TGTGCCAGCAGTTTTGGGACAGGGTCTCGTGGGAACATTCAGTACTTC
J gene: TRBJ1-3; D gene: -; clone size: -; V gene: TRBV5-1; CDR3 protein: CASSLATREGDTIYF; CDR3 DNA: TGCGCCAGCAGCTTGGCTACCAGGGAAGGAGACACCATATATTTT
J gene: TRBJ2-6; D gene: -; clone size: few; V gene: TRBV24-1; CDR3 protein: CATREDGANVLTF; CDR3 DNA: TGTGCCACCAGGGAGGATGGGGCCAACGTCCTGACTTTC
J gene: TRBJ2-2; D gene: TRBD2; clone size: few; V gene: TRBV10-3; CDR3 protein: CAISSSGGAPGELFF; CDR3 DNA: TGTGCCATCAGTTCTAGCGGGGGGGCCCCCGGGGAGCTGTTTTTT
J gene: TRBJ2-5; D gene: -; clone size: -; V gene: TRBV29-1; CDR3 protein: CSSDGGETQYF; CDR3 DNA: TGCAGCTCAGATGGGGGAGAGACCCAGTACTTC
J gene: TRBJ2-4; D gene: -; clone size: few; V gene: TRBV25-1; CDR3 protein: CASSEYGLAKNIQYF; CDR3 DNA: TGTGCCAGCAGTGAATATGGGCTAGCCAAAAACATTCAGTACTTC
J gene: TRBJ2-4; D gene: -; clone size: -; V gene: TRBV3-1; CDR3 protein: CASSRLGELKNIQYF; CDR3 DNA: TGTGCCAGCAGCCGGCTCGGAGAACTCAAAAACATTCAGTACTTC
J gene: TRBJ1-4; D gene: -; clone size: many; V gene: TRBV5-1; CDR3 protein: CASSPGGTGGNEKLFF; CDR3 DNA: TGCGCCAGCAGCCCGGGAGGCACCGGGGGTAATGAAAAACTGTTTTTT
J gene: TRBJ2-2; D gene: TRBD2; clone size: -; V gene: TRBV4-2; CDR3 protein: CASSQETSQTGELFF; CDR3 DNA: TGTGCCAGCAGCCAAGAGACTAGCCAGACCGGGGAGCTGTTTTTT
J gene: TRBJ1-1; D gene: -; clone size: -; V gene: TRBV13; CDR3 protein: CASSSPGATEAFF; CDR3 DNA: TGTGCCAGCAGCTCGCCAGGGGCCACTGAAGCTTTCTTT
J gene: TRBJ2-7; D gene: -; clone size: -; V gene: TRBV2; CDR3 protein: CASGRANRGLRYEQYF; CDR3 DNA: TGTGCCAGCGGACGGGCAAACCGAGGCCTTCGTTACGAGCAGTACTTC
J gene: TRBJ2-5; D gene: TRBD2; clone size: many; V gene: TRBV13; CDR3 protein: CASSLRAGGLQETQYF; CDR3 DNA: TGTGCCAGCAGTCTAAGGGCGGGGGGACTCCAAGAGACCCAGTACTTC
J gene: TRBJ2-1; D gene: -; clone size: few; V gene: TRBV7-9; CDR3 protein: CASSFGDNEQFF; CDR3 DNA: TGTGCCAGCAGCTTTGGGGACAATGAGCAGTTCTTC
J gene: TRBJ1-5; D gene: TRBD1; clone size: -; V gene: TRBV2; CDR3 protein: CASSRTGELNQPQHF; CDR3 DNA: TGTGCCAGCAGTCGGACAGGGGAATTAAATCAGCCCCAGCATTTT
J gene: TRBJ2-1; D gene: -; clone size: many; V gene: TRBV15; CDR3 protein: CATSRSPRVFDEQFF; CDR3 DNA: TGTGCCACCAGCCGCTCCCCAAGGGTTTTTGATGAGCAGTTCTTC
J gene: TRBJ1-5; D gene: TRBD1; clone size: many; V gene: TRBV18; CDR3 protein: CASSPGGTGNQPQHF; CDR3 DNA: TGTGCCAGCTCACCAGGGGGGACAGGCAATCAGCCCCAGCATTTT
J gene: TRBJ2-3; D gene: TRBD2; clone size: -; V gene: TRBV2; CDR3 protein: CASRGTAGGRSTDTQYF; CDR3 DNA: TGTGCCAGCCGAGGGACAGCGGGGGGGCGGAGCACAGATACGCAGTATTTT
J gene: TRBJ2-6; D gene: -; clone size: -; V gene: TRBV5-1; CDR3 protein: CASSLYTGAGTSGANVLTF; CDR3 DNA: TGCGCCAGCAGCCTCTATACCGGGGCAGGGACTTCTGGGGCCAACGTCCTGACTTTC
J gene: TRBJ2-3; D gene: TRBD2; clone size: -; V gene: TRBV3-1; CDR3 protein: CASSQNSGRANTQYF; CDR3 DNA: TGTGCCAGCAGCCAAAATAGCGGGAGGGCAAATACGCAGTATTTT
J gene: TRBJ2-2; D gene: -; clone size: many; V gene: TRBV5-1; CDR3 protein: CASSTDPATGELFF; CDR3 DNA: TGCGCCAGCAGCACCGACCCCGCCACCGGGGAGCTGTTTTTT